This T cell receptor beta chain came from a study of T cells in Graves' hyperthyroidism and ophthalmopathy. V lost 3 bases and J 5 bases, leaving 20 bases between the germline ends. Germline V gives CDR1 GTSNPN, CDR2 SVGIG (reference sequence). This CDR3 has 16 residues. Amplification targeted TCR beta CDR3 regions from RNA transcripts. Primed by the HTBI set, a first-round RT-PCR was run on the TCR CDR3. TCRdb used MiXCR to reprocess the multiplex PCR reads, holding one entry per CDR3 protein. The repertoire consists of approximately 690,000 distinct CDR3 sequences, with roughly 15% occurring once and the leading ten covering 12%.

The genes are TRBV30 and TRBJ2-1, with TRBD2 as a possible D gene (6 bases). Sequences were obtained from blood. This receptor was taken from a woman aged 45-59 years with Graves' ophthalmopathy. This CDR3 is CAWRHTGIAVNNEQFF. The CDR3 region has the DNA TGTGCCTGGAGGCACACAGGTATAGCGGTAAACAATGAGCAGTTCTTC.